This TCR beta chain was profiled in a study of blood T cell repertoires in COVID-19. Study background: Acute and convalescent COVID-19 samples came from the United States, Italy and Spain.

Sequenced by immunoSEQ multiplex PCR; TCRdb stores in-frame clones only, minus some. The repertoire holds 210,000 or so clones, with roughly four fifths as singletons. CDR3 length equals 14 residues. CDR1 is MDHEN, CDR2 SYDVKM, per germline. Trimming took off 3 bases at V and 4 bases at J, with 12 bases between the two ends. The genes are TRBV28 and TRBJ1-2; D gene ambiguous. Sequencing was performed on peripheral blood. This receptor was taken from a woman in her thirties or forties with acute or convalescent COVID-19. CDR3 in DNA: TGTGCCAGCAGTTTGGAGGGCCTCCTCTATGGCTACACCTTC. Residues: CASSLEGLLYGYTF.